This TCR beta chain was obtained from a study of T-cell memory formation after mild COVID-19. General study findings and limits: Clones shrinking between day 15 and 85 showed a balanced CD4/CD8 split, and those that grew later tilted toward CD4+. The main location of contracting CD4+ clones was CM and EM, and that of contracting CD8+ clones was EMRA. Proof of SARS-CoV-2 specificity was absent for the second-wave clones that crested on day 37.

Germline lookup yields CDR1 MGHRA and CDR2 YSYEKL. J lost 6 bases, V lost 2 bases, and 8 bases had no gene match. CDR3 length equals 16 residues. UMIs and sample barcodes were carried by the TCR alpha and TCR beta cDNA libraries that 5'RACE produced using constant-segment primers. Via MiXCR, TCRdb re-called the 5' RACE reads, giving one row per CDR3 protein. The table has 350,000 to 450,000 distinct CDR3 sequences, approximately 27% seen once. This clonotype has a handful of counts. Antigen specificity is unknown. The origin of this receptor is an adult woman who had mild COVID-19 (a few samples of this study predate the infection). Cell type and time point are not known. This chain joins TRBV4-1 and TRBJ2-1; 9 bases map to TRBD2. The source material was PBMCs or a T cell subset sorted from them (not recorded which). The CDR3 loop reads CASSQPSSGVRNEQFF. CDR3 coding DNA: TGCGCCAGCAGCCAACCATCTAGCGGGGTCCGCAATGAGCAGTTCTTC.